This T cell receptor (beta chain) was documented in a study of cytomegalovirus exposure and HLA in healthy donors. Germline assignment: CDR1 GTSNPN and CDR2 SVGIG (reference sequence). The trim removed 1 base at V and 6 bases at J, leaving 4 bases unmatched. The CDR3 has 13 amino acids. Repertoires were generated with immunoSEQ multiplex PCR, while TCRdb's copy carries only in-frame clones and drops some. Of tens of thousands of clones listed, approximately 95% are singletons. Study outcomes and limitations: Most TCRs appeared rarely, but some public TCRs recurred in many donors. The authors enumerated some 170 TCR beta chains as linked to cytomegalovirus. A subsequent analysis found that TCR clusters from the first cohort also tended to co-occur in the 130 or so validation repertoires, with approximately 94% of cluster scores above 0.

Notes on this clone: What it binds is unknown.

The TCR sequence derives from a woman aged 25 to 39 in good health and CMV-seropositive. The rearrangement links TRBV30 to TRBJ1-1; 8 bases map to TRBD1. The sequenced material came from PBMCs. CDR3 residues: CAWSGPGGSEAFF. The CDR3 nucleotides are TGTGCCTGGAGTGGTCCAGGGGGCTCTGAAGCTTTCTTT.